These 27 T cell receptor beta chains share one sample of origin, sequenced in a study of shared clonotypes between healthy human individuals. TCRdb keeps only in-frame clones here, not all; method: immunoSEQ multiplex PCR. Here the sample spans under 1,100,000 clones, around 78% being singletons. Sequences were obtained from memory CD4+ T cells from PBMCs. Subset specified: CD45RA-negative fraction. The receptors originated from a man younger than 35 in good health. Some clones in this sample may be carry-over from other donors' samples.

The chain has TRBV2 and TRBJ2-1, with 7 bases aligning to TRBD2. The V and J ends lost 8 bases and 8 bases, in that order; junction bases with no gene match: 6. CDR1 is SNHLY and CDR2 is FYNNEI in the germline V gene. The CDR3 extends over 12 amino acids. The CDR3 protein is CASWEGNHEQFF. The DNA for the CDR3 is TGTGCCAGCTGGGAGGGGAACCATGAGCAGTTCTTC.

This chain joins TRBV5-4 and TRBJ2-2; TRBD2 matches 7 bases. Germline CDR1 reads SGHNT; CDR2 reads YYREEE (reference sequence). The CDR3 spans 15 residues. Germline trimming cut 4 bases from V and 6 bases from J; bases unmatched to any gene: 9. CDR3 protein: CASSPGRGGAGELFF. The CDR3 DNA sequence: TGTGCCAGCAGCCCGGGGAGGGGCGGGGCCGGGGAGCTGTTTTTT.

In the case of this clone: Other DNA sequences in this specimen translate into the identical CDR3. In nucleotides, the CDR3 is TGTGCCATCAGTGAGTCGACGGACGGCTCCTACGAGCAGTACTTC. Protein: CAISESTDGSYEQYF. This chain joins TRBV10-3 and TRBJ2-7; D uncertain. There are 15 residues in the CDR3. CDR1 and CDR2 from the germline V gene are ENHRY and SYGVKD. V lost 0 bases, J lost 0 bases, and 9 bases lay in between.

The chain is built from TRBV2 and TRBJ1-5; 8 bases align to TRBD1. CDR3 length: 14 amino acids. CDR1 is SNHLY and CDR2 is FYNNEI in the germline V gene. V lost 7 bases to trimming and J lost 2 bases; unmatched junction nucleotides: 4. The CDR3 sequence: CASTLGQGNQPQHF. The CDR3 bases are TGTGCCAGCACCTTGGGACAGGGCAATCAGCCCCAGCATTTT. Complete variable domain (other parts from reference TRBV2 and TRBJ1-5): EPEVTQTPSHQVTQMGQEVILRCVPISNHLYFYWYRQILGQKVEFLVSFYNNEISEKSEIFDDQFSVERPDGSNFTLKIRSTKLEDSAMYFCASTLGQGNQPQHFGDGTRLSIL.

V and J are TRBV18 and TRBJ2-5; D is uncertain. Trimming left V 2 bases short and J 5 bases short, with 15 bases between. The CDR3 has 15 amino acids. In germline, CDR1 is KGHSH, CDR2 LQKENI. DNA of the CDR3: TGTGCCAGCTCACCAGGCGCTCCCCCCGGGGAGACCCAGTACTTC. Its protein is CASSPGAPPGETQYF.

The V and J genes are TRBV5-1 and TRBJ2-7, with D tentatively TRBD1 (5 bases). This CDR3 contains 16 residues. The V and J ends lost 0 bases and 0 bases respectively, with 13 bases between them. Germline CDR1 is SGHRS and CDR2 is YFSETQ. CDR3 sequence: CASSLGVTVSSYEQYF. The CDR3 nucleotides are TGCGCCAGCAGCTTGGGGGTGACAGTCAGCTCCTACGAGCAGTACTTC.

The rearrangement joins TRBV28 to TRBJ2-1; D is uncertain. CDR1 MDHEN and CDR2 SYDVKM come from the germline V gene. The CDR3 has 15 amino acids. Trimming left V 5 bases short and J 3 bases short, with 14 bases between. CDR3 sequence (DNA): TGTGCCAGCAGTATCCTGGGTAGGAGCTACAATGAGCAGTTCTTC. This sequence encodes CASSILGRSYNEQFF.

The V and J genes are TRBV25-1 and TRBJ1-1; D is possibly TRBD1 (5 bases). Per germline, CDR1 MGHDK and CDR2 SYGVNS. The V and J ends lost 5 bases and 4 bases respectively, with 11 bases between them. This CDR3 has 13 amino acids. CDR3 bases: TGTGCCAGCAGTATACACGGGGGCACTGAAGCTTTCTTT. Translated, it gives CASSIHGGTEAFF. Full variable domain (outside the CDR3, taken from reference TRBV25-1 and TRBJ1-1): EADIYQTPRYLVIGTGKKITLECSQTMGHDKMYWYQQDPGMELHLIHYSYGVNSTEKGDLSSESTVSRIRTEHFPLTLESARPSHTSQYLCASSIHGGTEAFFGQGTRLTVV.

The gene calls are TRBV27 and TRBJ1-2; TRBD1 matches at 11 bases. Trimming took 5 bases from V and 7 from J; bases not matched to a gene: 18. Germline CDR1 and CDR2: MNHEY and SMNVEV (reference sequence). This CDR3 comprises 18 residues. CDR3 sequence (DNA): TGTGCCAGCAGTCCCCTAGTCCCGGGACAGGGGGGTAAGCGTGGCTACACCTTC. Its translation: CASSPLVPGQGGKRGYTF.

This clone was picked up many times. This chain connects TRBV6-5 to TRBJ2-5, with 9 bases identical to TRBD1. Germline trimming cut 3 bases from V and 1 base from J; bases unmatched to any gene: 3. Germline-derived CDR1 and CDR2 are MNHEY and SVGAGI. This CDR3 has 15 amino acids. The CDR3 loop is CASSYRDRVQETQYF. CDR3 in DNA: TGTGCCAGCAGTTATAGGGACAGGGTCCAAGAGACCCAGTACTTC.

The sample holds a few counts of this clone. Other DNA variants within this sample encode the same CDR3. The chain employs TRBV5-1 and TRBJ1-3; D is undetermined. Deletions cut 0 bases from V and 1 base from J, with 5 bases between. This CDR3 region has 14 residues. Germline V gene sequence: CDR1 SGHRS, CDR2 YFSETQ. The CDR3 DNA reads as TGCGCCAGCAGCTTGGGGCAATCTGGAAACACCATATATTTT. Amino acids: CASSLGQSGNTIYF.

V gene TRBV10-3 combines with J gene TRBJ2-7; TRBD1 might be the D (5 bases). V lost 4 bases to trimming and J lost 0 bases, with 7 bases between them. CDR3 length equals 13 residues. Germline V gene sequence: CDR1 ENHRY, CDR2 SYGVKD. CDR3 bases: TGTGCCATCAGTGGACAGCTCTCCTACGAGCAGTACTTC. It yields the protein CAISGQLSYEQYF.

This clone turned up a few times. The gene calls are TRBV6-1 and TRBJ2-7; 7 bases match TRBD1. V was pared by 0 bases and J by 5 bases, with 10 bases of the junction left unmatched. This CDR3 has 16 amino acids. The germline V gene encodes CDR1 MNHNS and CDR2 SASEGT. CDR3 coding DNA: TGTGCCAGCAGTGAAGCAATGGGACAGTCGGTGGACGAGCAGTACTTC. The encoded protein is CASSEAMGQSVDEQYF.

Note on this clone: The junction departs from the called germline gene at one end, perhaps through a read error. The rearrangement joins TRBV7-2 to TRBJ2-1; D remains unclear. The germline gives CDR1 SGHTA, CDR2 FQGNSA. This CDR3 region has 9 residues. CDR3 in amino acids: CASSLPPLF. DNA for the CDR3: TGTGCCAGCAGCTTACCCCCCCTCTTC.

A few counts support this clone. The chain has TRBV7-3 and TRBJ2-5; possible D gene TRBD2, 6 bases. Between the trimmed V and J ends, which lost 0 bases and 3 bases, there was a span of 11 bases. This CDR3 spans 15 amino acids. Germline CDR1 reads SGHTA; CDR2 reads FQGTGA. This CDR3 is CASSLTGTGEETQYF. The CDR3 bases are TGTGCCAGCAGCTTAACGGGGACGGGGGAAGAGACCCAGTACTTC.

The chain joins TRBV11-2 to TRBJ2-1; 9 bases match TRBD2. The CDR3 totals 18 residues. In germline, CDR1 is SGHAT, CDR2 FQNNGV. Trimming at V came to 0 bases and at J to 4 bases, leaving 10 bases not matched to a gene. The CDR3 nucleotides are TGTGCCAGCAGCTTAGAGTTCGCGGGAGGGCGGGGGTACAATGAGCAGTTCTTC. Amino acids: CASSLEFAGGRGYNEQFF.

The rearrangement links TRBV18 to TRBJ2-1, with 9 bases lining up with TRBD2. V was clipped by 5 bases and J by 2 bases; unmatched bases: 7. Germline CDR1 and CDR2: KGHSH and LQKENI. The CDR3 has 16 residues. DNA of the CDR3: TGTGCCAGCTCAGGGGCGGGAGGGCCCGCCTACAATGAGCAGTTCTTC. Translation gives CASSGAGGPAYNEQFF.

V gene TRBV7-2 combines with J gene TRBJ2-3; no clear D gene. Germline V gene data show CDR1 as SGHTA and CDR2 as FQGNSA. V gave up 2 bases and J gave up 4 bases, with 7 bases separating them. The CDR3 is made up of 13 amino acids. The DNA for the CDR3 is TGTGCCAGCAGCTTATATGCATCAGATACGCAGTATTTT. The encoded protein is CASSLYASDTQYF.

The chain employs TRBV4-1 and TRBJ2-7; D remains ambiguous. V was trimmed by 4 bases and J by 9 bases, leaving 13 bases between them. Germline CDR1 MGHRA, CDR2 YSYEKL. The CDR3 totals 12 residues. In DNA, the CDR3 is TGCGCCAGCAGCCGGCGATCCGGCGTGCAGTACTTC. It encodes CASSRRSGVQYF.

The chain is built from TRBV10-3 and TRBJ1-1; 8 nucleotides align to TRBD1. J gave up 2 bases and V 3 bases, and 8 bases lay outside the gene matches. This CDR3 is built from 16 residues. Germline V CDR1 and CDR2: ENHRY, SYGVKD. CDR3 sequence (DNA): TGTGCCATCAGTGAACTTTCGACAGGGGCAAACACTGAAGCTTTCTTT. Protein: CAISELSTGANTEAFF.

This clone was recorded once. V gene TRBV7-8 combines with J gene TRBJ2-7, with TRBD1 matching over 7 bases. Germline loops: CDR1 SGHVS, CDR2 FQNEAQ. The J segment lost 0 bases and the V segment lost 1 base, leaving 6 bases of the junction unmatched. The CDR3 has 16 residues. The CDR3 DNA is TGTGCCAGCAGCTTAGATACGCCAGGGGGCTCCTACGAGCAGTACTTC. It encodes CASSLDTPGGSYEQYF.

V is TRBV30 and J is TRBJ1-5; D remains unclear. The CDR3 has 12 amino acids. The germline V gene encodes CDR1 GTSNPN and CDR2 SVGIG (reference sequence). The ends were cut back, 2 bases at V and 2 bases at J, with 4 bases in the middle. This CDR3 is CAWSNGNQPQHF. The CDR3 nucleotides are TGTGCCTGGAGTAATGGCAATCAGCCCCAGCATTTT.

This clone has just one count. V gene TRBV27 combines with J gene TRBJ1-1, with a weak D call TRBD1 (5 bases). Trimming stripped 7 bases from V and 7 bases from J, with 22 bases between. This CDR3 has 15 residues. CDR1 and CDR2 from the germline V gene are MNHEY and SMNVEV (reference sequence). The CDR3 protein is CASNPFNRPGYEAFF. In nucleotides, the CDR3 is TGTGCCAGCAACCCGTTTAACAGGCCTGGATATGAAGCTTTCTTT.

The V gene is TRBV29-1, the J gene TRBJ2-7; 11 bases are a match to TRBD1. Trimming removed 6 bases from V and 3 bases from J; junction bases left unmatched: 7. This CDR3 has 14 amino acids. From germline, CDR1 is SQVTM and CDR2 ANQGSEA. The CDR3 region is CSVAGQGGHYEQYF. In DNA, the CDR3 is TGCAGCGTCGCGGGACAGGGGGGCCACTACGAGCAGTACTTC.

This chain joins TRBV28 and TRBJ1-5, with D unresolved. The CDR3 has 14 residues. Germline values: CDR1 MDHEN, CDR2 SYDVKM. Trimming removed 4 bases from V and 6 bases from J, with 13 bases in between. The CDR3 sequence: CASSYGVGSQPQHF. CDR3 DNA sequence: TGTGCCAGCAGTTACGGGGTTGGGAGTCAGCCCCAGCATTTT.

CDR3 in DNA: TGTGCCAGCAGCTTAGAATCAGGGGGCACTGAAGCTTTCTTT. It specifies CASSLESGGTEAFF. The chain uses TRBV11-2 and TRBJ1-1; TRBD1 agrees at 7 bases. This CDR3 contains 14 residues. Looked up from germline, CDR1 is SGHAT and CDR2 is FQNNGV. V shed 0 bases and J 4 bases; nucleotides not matched to a gene: 2.

This sequence joins TRBV19 and TRBJ2-7, with no clear D. Germline assignment: CDR1 LNHDA and CDR2 SQIVND (reference sequence). The CDR3 contains 13 residues. Trimming left V 5 bases short and J 7 bases short, with 15 bases between. The chain's CDR3 is CASSPSPTREQYF. For the CDR3, the DNA is TGTGCCAGTAGTCCTTCTCCCACCCGGGAGCAGTACTTC.